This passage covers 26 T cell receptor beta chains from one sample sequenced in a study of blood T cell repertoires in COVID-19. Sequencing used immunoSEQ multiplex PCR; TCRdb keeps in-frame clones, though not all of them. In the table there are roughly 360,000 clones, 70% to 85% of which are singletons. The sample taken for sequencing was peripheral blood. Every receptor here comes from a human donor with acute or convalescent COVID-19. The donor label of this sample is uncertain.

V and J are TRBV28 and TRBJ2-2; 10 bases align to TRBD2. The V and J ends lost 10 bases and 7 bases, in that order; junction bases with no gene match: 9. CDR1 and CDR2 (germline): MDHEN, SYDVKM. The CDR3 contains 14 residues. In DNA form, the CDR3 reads TGTGCCACCAGGGTAGCGGGGGGTTTCGGGGAGCTGTTTTTT. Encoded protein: CATRVAGGFGELFF.

As DNA, the CDR3 is TGTGCCAGCAGACAGACTAGCGGGTGGGCGGAGACCCAGTACTTC. Its translation: CASRQTSGWAETQYF. This chain uses TRBV28 with TRBJ2-5; TRBD2 matches at 10 bases. V was pared by 6 bases and J by 5 bases, with 9 bases of the junction left unmatched. Germline CDR1 is MDHEN and CDR2 is SYDVKM. The CDR3 is 15 residues long.

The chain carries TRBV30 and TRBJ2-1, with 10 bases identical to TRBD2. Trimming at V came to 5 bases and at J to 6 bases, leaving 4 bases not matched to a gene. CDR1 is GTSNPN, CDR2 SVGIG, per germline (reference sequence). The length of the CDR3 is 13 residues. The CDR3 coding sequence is TGTGCCTGGGAGCGGGAGGGCCTCAATGAGCAGTTCTTC. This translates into CAWEREGLNEQFF.

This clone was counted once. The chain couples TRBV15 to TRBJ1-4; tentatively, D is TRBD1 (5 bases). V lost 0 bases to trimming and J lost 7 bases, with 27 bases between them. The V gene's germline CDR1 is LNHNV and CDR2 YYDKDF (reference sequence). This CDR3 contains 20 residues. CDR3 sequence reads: CATSRDRWGRTTGVSEKLFF. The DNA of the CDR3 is TGTGCCACCAGCAGAGATCGGTGGGGCAGGACAACGGGGGTTAGTGAAAAACTGTTTTTT.

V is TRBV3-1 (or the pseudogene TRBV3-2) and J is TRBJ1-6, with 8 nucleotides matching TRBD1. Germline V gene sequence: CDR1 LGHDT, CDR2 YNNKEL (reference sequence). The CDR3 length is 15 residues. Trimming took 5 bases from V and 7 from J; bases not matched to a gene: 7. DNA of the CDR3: TGTGCCAGCAGCAACGTCCAGGGGGCGAATTCACCCCTCCACTTT. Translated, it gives CASSNVQGANSPLHF.

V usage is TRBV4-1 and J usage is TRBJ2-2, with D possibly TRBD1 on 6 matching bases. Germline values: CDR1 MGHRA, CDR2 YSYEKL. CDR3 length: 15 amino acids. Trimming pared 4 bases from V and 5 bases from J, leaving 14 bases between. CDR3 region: CASSLRRGGTGELFF. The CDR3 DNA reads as TGCGCCAGCAGCCTCCGCAGGGGTGGAACCGGGGAGCTGTTTTTT.

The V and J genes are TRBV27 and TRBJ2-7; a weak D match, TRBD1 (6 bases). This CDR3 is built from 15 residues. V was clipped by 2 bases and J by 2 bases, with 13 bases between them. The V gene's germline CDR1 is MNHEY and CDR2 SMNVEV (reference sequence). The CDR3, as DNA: TGTGCCAGCAGTTTAGAACCACAGGGAACCTACGAGCAGTACTTC. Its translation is CASSLEPQGTYEQYF.

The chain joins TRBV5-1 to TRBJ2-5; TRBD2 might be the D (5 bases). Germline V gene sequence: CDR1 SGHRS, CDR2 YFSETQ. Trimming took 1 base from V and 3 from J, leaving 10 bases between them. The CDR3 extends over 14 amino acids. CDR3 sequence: CASSLRERKETQYF. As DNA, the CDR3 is TGCGCCAGCAGCTTGAGGGAGCGAAAAGAGACCCAGTACTTC.

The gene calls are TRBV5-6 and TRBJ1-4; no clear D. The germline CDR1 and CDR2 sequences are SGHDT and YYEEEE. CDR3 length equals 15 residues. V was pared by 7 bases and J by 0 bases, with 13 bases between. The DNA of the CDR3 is TGTGCCAGCCGAAAGGTGGGCGCAACTAATGAAAAACTGTTTTTT. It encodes CASRKVGATNEKLFF.

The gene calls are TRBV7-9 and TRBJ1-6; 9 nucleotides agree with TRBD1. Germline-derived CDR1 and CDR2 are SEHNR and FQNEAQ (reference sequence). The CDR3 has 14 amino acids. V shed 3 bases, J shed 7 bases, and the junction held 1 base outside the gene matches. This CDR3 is CASSFGQGNSPLHF. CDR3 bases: TGTGCCAGCAGCTTTGGACAGGGGAATTCACCCCTCCACTTT. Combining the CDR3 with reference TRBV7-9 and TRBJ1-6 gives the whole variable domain DTGVSQNPRHKITKRGQNVTFRCDPISEHNRLYWYRQTLGQGPEFLTYFQNEAQLEKSRLLSDRFSAERPKGSFSTLEIQRTEQGDSAMYLCASSFGQGNSPLHFGNGTRLTVT.

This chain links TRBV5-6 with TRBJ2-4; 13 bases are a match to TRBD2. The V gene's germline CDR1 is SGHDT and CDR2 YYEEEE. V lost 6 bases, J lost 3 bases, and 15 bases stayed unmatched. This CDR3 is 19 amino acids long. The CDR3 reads CASTRTSGSGGLIKNIQYF. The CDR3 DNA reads TGTGCCAGCACCAGGACTAGCGGGAGCGGGGGGTTGATCAAAAACATTCAGTACTTC.

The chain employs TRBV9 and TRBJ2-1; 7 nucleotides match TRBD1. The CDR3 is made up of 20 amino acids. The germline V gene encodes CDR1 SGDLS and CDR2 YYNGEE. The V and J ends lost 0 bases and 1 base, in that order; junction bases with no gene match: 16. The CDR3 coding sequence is TGTGCCAGCAGCGTAGCTACGCGTAGGGGGCGCCTTTTGTCCTACAATGAGCAGTTCTTC. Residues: CASSVATRRGRLLSYNEQFF.

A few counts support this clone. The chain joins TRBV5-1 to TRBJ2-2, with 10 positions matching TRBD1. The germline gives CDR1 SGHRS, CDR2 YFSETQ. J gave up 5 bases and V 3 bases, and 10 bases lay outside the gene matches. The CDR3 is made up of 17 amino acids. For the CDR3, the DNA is TGCGCCAGCAGCTATCATCCGGGACAGGGGATTACCGGGGAGCTGTTTTTT. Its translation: CASSYHPGQGITGELFF.

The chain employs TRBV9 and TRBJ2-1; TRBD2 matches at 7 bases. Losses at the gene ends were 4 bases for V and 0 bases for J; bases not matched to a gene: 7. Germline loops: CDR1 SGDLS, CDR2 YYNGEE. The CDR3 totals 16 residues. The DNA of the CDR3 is TGTGCCAGCAGCCCCCATAGCGGGTACTCCTACAATGAGCAGTTCTTC. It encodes CASSPHSGYSYNEQFF.

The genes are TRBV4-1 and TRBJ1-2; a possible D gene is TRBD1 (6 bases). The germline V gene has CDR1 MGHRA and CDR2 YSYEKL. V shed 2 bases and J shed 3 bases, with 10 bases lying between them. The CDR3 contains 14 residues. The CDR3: CASSQPGQDYGYTF. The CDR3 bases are TGCGCCAGCAGCCAACCGGGACAAGACTATGGCTACACCTTC.

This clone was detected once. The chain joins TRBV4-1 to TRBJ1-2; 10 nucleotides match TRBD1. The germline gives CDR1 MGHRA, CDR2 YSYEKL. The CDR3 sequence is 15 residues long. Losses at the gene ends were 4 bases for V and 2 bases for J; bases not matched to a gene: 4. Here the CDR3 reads CASSPRTGGNYGYTF. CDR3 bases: TGCGCCAGCAGCCCCCGGACAGGGGGGAACTATGGCTACACCTTC.

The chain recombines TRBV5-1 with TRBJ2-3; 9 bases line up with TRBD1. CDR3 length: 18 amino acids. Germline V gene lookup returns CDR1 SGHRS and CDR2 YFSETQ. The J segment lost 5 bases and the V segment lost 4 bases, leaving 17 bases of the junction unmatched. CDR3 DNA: TGCGCCAGCAGCCGCGGGACAGGGACGAGTTTAATCGGAGATACGCAGTATTTT. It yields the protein CASSRGTGTSLIGDTQYF.

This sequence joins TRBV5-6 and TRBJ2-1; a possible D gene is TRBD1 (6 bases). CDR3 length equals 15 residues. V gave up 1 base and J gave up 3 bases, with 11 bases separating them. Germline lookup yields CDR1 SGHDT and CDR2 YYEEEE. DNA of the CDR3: TGTGCCAGCAGCTTGTCAGGGGCTGGCTACAATGAGCAGTTCTTC. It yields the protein CASSLSGAGYNEQFF.

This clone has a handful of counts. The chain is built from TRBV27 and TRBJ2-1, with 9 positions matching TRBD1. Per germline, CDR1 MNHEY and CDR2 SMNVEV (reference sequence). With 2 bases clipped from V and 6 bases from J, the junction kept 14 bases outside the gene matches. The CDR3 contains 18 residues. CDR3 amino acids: CASSLRFVGTGYGNEQFF. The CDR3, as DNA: TGTGCCAGCAGTTTAAGGTTTGTGGGGACAGGGTACGGCAATGAGCAGTTCTTC.

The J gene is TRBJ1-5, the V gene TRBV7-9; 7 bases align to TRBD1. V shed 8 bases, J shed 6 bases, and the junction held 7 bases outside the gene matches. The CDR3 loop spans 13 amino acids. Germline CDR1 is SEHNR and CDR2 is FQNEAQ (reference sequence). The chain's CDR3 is CASSQGGSQPQHF. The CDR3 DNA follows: TGTGCCAGCTCTCAGGGGGGTAGTCAGCCCCAGCATTTT.

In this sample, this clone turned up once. CDR3 in DNA: TGTGCCAGCAGCCACCAGGGACTAGCGGGAGAGACCCAGTACTTC. Translating it yields CASSHQGLAGETQYF. The J gene is TRBJ2-5, the V gene TRBV14; 12 bases are a match to TRBD2. This CDR3 contains 15 residues. Germline CDR1 and CDR2: SGHDN and FVKESK. After removal of 3 bases from V and 4 bases from J, the junction contained 3 bases not matched to a gene.

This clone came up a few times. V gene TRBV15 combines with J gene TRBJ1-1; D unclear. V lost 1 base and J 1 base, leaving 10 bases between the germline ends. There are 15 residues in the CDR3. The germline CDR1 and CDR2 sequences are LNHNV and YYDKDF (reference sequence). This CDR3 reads CATSRGGLRNTEAFF. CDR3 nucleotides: TGTGCCACCAGCAGAGGAGGGCTCCGGAACACTGAAGCTTTCTTT. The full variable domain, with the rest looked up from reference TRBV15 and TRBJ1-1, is DAMVIQNPRYQVTQFGKPVTLSCSQTLNHNVMYWYQQKSSQAPKLLFHYYDKDFNNEADTPDNFQSRRPNTSFCFLDIRSPGLGDTAMYLCATSRGGLRNTEAFFGQGTRLTVV.

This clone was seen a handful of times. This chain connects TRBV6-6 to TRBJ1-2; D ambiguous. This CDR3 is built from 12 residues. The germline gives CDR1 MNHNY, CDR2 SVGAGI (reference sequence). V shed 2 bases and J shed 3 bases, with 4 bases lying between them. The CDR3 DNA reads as TGTGCCAGCAGTTACGACTACTATGGCTACACCTTC. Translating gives CASSYDYYGYTF.

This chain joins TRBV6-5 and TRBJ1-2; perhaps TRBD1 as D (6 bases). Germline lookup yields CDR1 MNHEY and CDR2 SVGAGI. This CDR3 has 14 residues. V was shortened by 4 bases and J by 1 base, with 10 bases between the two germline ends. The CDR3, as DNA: TGTGCCAGCAGTTTTCAGGGGAATAACTATGGCTACACCTTC. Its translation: CASSFQGNNYGYTF.

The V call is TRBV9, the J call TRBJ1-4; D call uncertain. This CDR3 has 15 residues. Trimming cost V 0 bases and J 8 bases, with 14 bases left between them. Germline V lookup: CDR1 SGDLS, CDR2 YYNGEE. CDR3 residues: CASSVGGYPREKLFF. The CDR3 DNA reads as TGTGCCAGCAGCGTAGGCGGATACCCGAGGGAAAAACTGTTTTTT.

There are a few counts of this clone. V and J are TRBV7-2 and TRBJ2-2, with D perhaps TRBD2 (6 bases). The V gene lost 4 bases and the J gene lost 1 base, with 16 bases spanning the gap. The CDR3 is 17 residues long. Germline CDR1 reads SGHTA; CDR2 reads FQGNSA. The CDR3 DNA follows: TGTGCCAGCAGCTCCACACTTAGGAGGGGGAACACCGGGGAGCTGTTTTTT. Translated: CASSSTLRRGNTGELFF. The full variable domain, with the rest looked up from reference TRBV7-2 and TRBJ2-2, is GAGVSQSPSNKVTEKGKDVELRCDPISGHTALYWYRQSLGQGLEFLIYFQGNSAPDKSGLPSDRFSAERTGGSVSTLTIQRTQQEDSAVYLCASSSTLRRGNTGELFFGEGSRLTVL.